Following are 22 T cell receptor beta chains from one sample sequenced in a study of blood T cell repertoires in COVID-19. Generated by immunoSEQ multiplex PCR, the TCRdb table keeps only in-frame clones and is missing some. The sample records about 200,000 clones, approximately 81% being singletons. The sample taken for sequencing was peripheral blood. Every receptor here comes from a woman over 75 with acute or convalescent COVID-19.

The rearrangement links TRBV28 to TRBJ1-6; the D gene is possibly TRBD1 (6 bases). There are 14 residues in the CDR3. The germline CDR1 and CDR2 sequences are MDHEN and SYDVKM. V lost 6 bases and J 11 bases, leaving 17 bases between the germline ends. The CDR3 DNA follows: TGTGCCAGCAGCTTTGACAGGACCTCTCCACCCCTCCACTTT. It specifies CASSFDRTSPPLHF. The full variable domain, rest sourced from reference TRBV28 and TRBJ1-6, is DVKVTQSSRYLVKRTGEKVFLECVQDMDHENMFWYRQDPGLGLRLIYFSYDVKMKEKGDIPEGYSVSREKKERFSLILESASTNQTSMYLCASSFDRTSPPLHFGNGTRLTVT.

J is TRBJ1-5 and V is TRBV6-5, with D perhaps TRBD1 (6 bases). V dropped 0 bases and J dropped 5 bases, with 14 bases sitting between them. CDR1 and CDR2 (germline): MNHEY, SVGAGI. The CDR3 spans 16 residues. DNA of the CDR3: TGTGCCAGCAGTTACTCGATGAGGGGGAAGGATCAGCCCCAGCATTTT. Translated: CASSYSMRGKDQPQHF.

The chain recombines TRBV5-6 with TRBJ1-5; TRBD1 might be the D (6 bases). CDR1 and CDR2 from the germline V gene are SGHDT and YYEEEE. V was shortened by 0 bases and J by 3 bases, with 10 bases between the two germline ends. The CDR3 runs to 15 residues. This CDR3 reads CASSLGPGVNQPQHF. DNA for the CDR3: TGTGCCAGCAGCTTGGGGCCAGGGGTCAATCAGCCCCAGCATTTT.

The chain has TRBV18 and TRBJ1-5; a possible D gene is TRBD1 (5 bases). The length of the CDR3 is 17 residues. Per the germline V gene, CDR1 is KGHSH and CDR2 is LQKENI. V was cut by 3 bases and J by 3 bases, with 18 bases left in between. This chain's CDR3 is CASSPFPQGFSNQPQHF. The CDR3 DNA reads TGTGCCAGCTCACCTTTTCCGCAGGGCTTTTCCAATCAGCCCCAGCATTTT.

This sequence joins TRBV14 and TRBJ2-7, with a weak D call TRBD1 (5 bases). Germline V lookup: CDR1 SGHDN, CDR2 FVKESK. The CDR3 totals 15 residues. Trimming shortened V by 1 base and J by 3 bases, and 13 bases separated the two germline ends. The DNA for the CDR3 is TGTGCCAGCAGCCAAGCGTCACACAGGTACTACGAGCAGTACTTC. This gives the protein CASSQASHRYYEQYF.

The chain couples TRBV5-1 to TRBJ2-1; 9 bases align to TRBD1. The CDR3 sequence is 16 residues long. V lost 2 bases, J lost 2 bases, and 5 bases stayed unmatched. Germline values: CDR1 SGHRS, CDR2 YFSETQ. The CDR3: CASSLMTGGTYNEQFF. The CDR3 bases are TGCGCCAGCAGCTTAATGACAGGGGGGACCTACAATGAGCAGTTCTTC.

This clone was seen a single time. The chain is built from TRBV6-6 and TRBJ2-1, with D tentatively TRBD2 (5 bases). V was clipped by 6 bases and J by 4 bases, with 10 bases between them. CDR3 size: 13 residues. Germline-derived CDR1 and CDR2 are MNHNY and SVGAGI (reference sequence). CDR3 protein: CASSRSEYNEQFF. DNA of the CDR3: TGTGCCAGCAGCCGTAGCGAATACAATGAGCAGTTCTTC.

The chain joins TRBV27 to TRBJ1-2; D remains ambiguous. CDR3 length equals 16 residues. V shed 0 bases and J shed 4 bases, with 15 bases lying between them. Germline loops: CDR1 MNHEY, CDR2 SMNVEV (reference sequence). CDR3 bases: TGTGCCAGCAGTTTATCGAGACCCCGGGAAGCCTATGGCTACACCTTC. Amino acids: CASSLSRPREAYGYTF.

In this sample, this clone turned up a few times. The chain couples TRBV28 to TRBJ1-5; 7 bases agree with TRBD1. Trimming cost V 5 bases and J 4 bases; bases outside gene matches: 5. This CDR3 is built from 14 residues. Germline CDR1 and CDR2: MDHEN and SYDVKM. The CDR3 DNA is TGTGCCAGCAGTACACAGGGGCCGAATCAGCCCCAGCATTTT. It encodes CASSTQGPNQPQHF.

V gene TRBV19 combines with J gene TRBJ1-2, with D maybe TRBD1 (5 bases). V was pared by 3 bases and J by 2 bases, with 10 bases between. The CDR3 is made up of 14 amino acids. Germline assignment: CDR1 LNHDA and CDR2 SQIVND (reference sequence). CDR3: CASSIPRANYGYTF. The CDR3 bases are TGTGCCAGTAGTATTCCCAGGGCCAACTATGGCTACACCTTC.

The CDR3 coding sequence is TGTGCCAGTAGTATGGCGGGACCCACCTACGAGCAGTACTTC. This sequence encodes CASSMAGPTYEQYF. The chain combines TRBV19 with TRBJ2-7; tentatively, D is TRBD2 (6 bases). The CDR3 runs 14 residues. Deletions cut 3 bases from V and 2 bases from J, with 11 bases between. Germline loops: CDR1 LNHDA, CDR2 SQIVND (reference sequence). Using reference TRBV19 and TRBJ2-7 for the parts outside the CDR3, the full variable domain is DGGITQSPKYLFRKEGQNVTLSCEQNLNHDAMYWYRQDPGQGLRLIYYSQIVNDFQKGDIAEGYSVSREKKESFPLTVTSAQKNPTAFYLCASSMAGPTYEQYFGPGTRLTVT.

The CDR3 DNA is TGCGCCAGCAGCCCGCTGGGGGGAGGGGTGGAAGAAAAACTGTTTTTT. This sequence encodes CASSPLGGGVEEKLFF. The chain employs TRBV4-1 and TRBJ1-4; D might be TRBD1 (5 bases). Trimming removed 4 bases at V and 8 bases at J, with 20 bases between. Germline loops: CDR1 MGHRA, CDR2 YSYEKL. The CDR3 is 16 residues long.

This clone was seen only once. CDR3 sequence reads: CSVVRDLVNTQYF. The CDR3 coding sequence is TGCAGCGTTGTCAGGGATCTTGTTAATACGCAGTATTTT. This chain uses TRBV29-1 with TRBJ2-3; tentatively, D is TRBD1 (5 bases). The CDR3 loop spans 13 amino acids. CDR1 and CDR2 (germline): SQVTM, ANQGSEA. Between the trimmed V and J ends, which lost 4 bases and 7 bases, there was a span of 15 bases.

V usage is TRBV7-9 and J usage is TRBJ2-7, with 7 bases lining up with TRBD1. V gave up 1 base and J gave up 3 bases; unmatched junction bases: 3. The CDR3 consists of 14 residues. Germline CDR1 is SEHNR and CDR2 is FQNEAQ (reference sequence). The CDR3 loop is CASSLEGQIYEQYF. CDR3 coding DNA: TGTGCCAGCAGCTTAGAGGGACAGATCTACGAGCAGTACTTC.

In this sample, this clone turned up a few times. The J gene is TRBJ2-3, the V gene TRBV5-1; 11 bases align to TRBD1. Unmatched junction bases numbered 4, after V lost 0 bases and J lost 4 bases. The CDR3 extends over 16 amino acids. Germline lookup yields CDR1 SGHRS and CDR2 YFSETQ. The CDR3 is CASSLGRTGGADTQYF. As DNA, the CDR3 is TGCGCCAGCAGCTTGGGAAGGACAGGGGGCGCAGATACGCAGTATTTT.

The rearrangement links TRBV6-5 to TRBJ1-1, with D maybe TRBD1 (6 bases). The CDR3 sequence is 11 residues long. Germline V gives CDR1 MNHEY, CDR2 SVGAGI. Trimming took 5 bases from V and 8 from J, leaving 9 bases between them. CDR3 bases: TGTGCCAGCAGTCGTGACAGGGAAGCTTTCTTT. This sequence encodes CASSRDREAFF.

This chain connects TRBV19 to TRBJ1-5, with a tentative D call TRBD1 (6 bases). Trimming took 4 bases from V and 5 from J, leaving 18 bases between them. This CDR3 region has 16 residues. Germline V gene data show CDR1 as LNHDA and CDR2 as SQIVND (reference sequence). The CDR3 region is CASSTEWGQGYQPQHF. In DNA form, the CDR3 reads TGTGCCAGTAGTACGGAATGGGGGCAGGGATATCAGCCCCAGCATTTT.

The chain employs TRBV4-1 and TRBJ2-1, with D unclear. CDR3 size: 12 residues. The V and J ends lost 4 bases and 9 bases respectively, with 10 bases between them. Germline CDR1 is MGHRA and CDR2 is YSYEKL. CDR3 nucleotide sequence: TGCGCCAGCAGCCTCTCTAGGAGTGAGCAGTTCTTC. This codes for CASSLSRSEQFF.

The V gene is TRBV3-1 (or the pseudogene TRBV3-2), the J gene TRBJ2-7; 9 bases agree with TRBD1. The CDR3 runs to 14 residues. The germline V gene has CDR1 LGHDT and CDR2 YNNKEL (reference sequence). The V and J ends lost 4 bases and 3 bases, in that order; junction bases with no gene match: 4. Written as DNA, the CDR3 is TGTGCCAGCAGCCGCCGGGACAGGGACTACGAGCAGTACTTC. Its translation is CASSRRDRDYEQYF.

This clone appeared a few times. CDR3 in DNA: TGTGCCAGCAGCCTCCAGACTAGCGAGGGGTACAATGAGCAGTTCTTC. Residues: CASSLQTSEGYNEQFF. The genes are TRBV7-3 and TRBJ2-1; 8 bases line up with TRBD2. V shed 5 bases, J shed 4 bases, and the junction held 10 bases outside the gene matches. CDR1 and CDR2 (germline): SGHTA, FQGTGA. The CDR3 runs 16 residues.

The chain is built from TRBV6-6 and TRBJ2-2, with 8 bases identical to TRBD1. Germline V lookup: CDR1 MNHNY, CDR2 SVGAGI (reference sequence). With 5 bases clipped from V and 10 bases from J, the junction kept 9 bases outside the gene matches. The CDR3 runs 14 residues. The CDR3 sequence is CASSDPGTGLELFF. For the CDR3, the DNA is TGTGCCAGCAGTGACCCCGGGACAGGCTTGGAGCTGTTTTTT.

V gene TRBV12-5 combines with J gene TRBJ1-1; the D is unclear. Germline V gene data show CDR1 as LGHNT and CDR2 as FRNRAP. The ends were cut back, 3 bases at V and 4 bases at J, with 9 bases in the middle. The CDR3 sequence is 13 residues long. The CDR3 spells CASGFDPGTEAFF. CDR3 nucleotide sequence: TGTGCTAGTGGTTTCGACCCGGGCACTGAAGCTTTCTTT.